Listed below are T cell receptor beta chains from one sample, sequenced in a study of blood T cell repertoires in COVID-19. Using immunoSEQ multiplex PCR, the repertoire was profiled, and TCRdb retains in-frame clones only, with some absent. The sample consists of approximately 200,000 clones, approximately 83% of them appearing once. Material for sequencing was PBMCs or T cells enriched from blood (not recorded which). These receptors originate from a middle-aged man who had recovered from COVID-19. CDR3s include the opening cysteine and the closing phenylalanine or tryptophan. Each record gives: V gene, D gene, clone size, J gene, CDR3 DNA, CDR3 protein. D genes are given only for firm matches. Clone size appears in some rows only: once, few, many, or a class for an expanded clone.

V: TRBV2
D: TRBD1
size: .
J: TRBJ1-1
DNA: TGTGCCAGCATCCAGAAGGGGGCGCGGATCAACACTGAAGCTTTCTTT
CDR3: CASIQKGARINTEAFF

V: TRBV19
D: TRBD1
size: .
J: TRBJ1-2
DNA: TGTGCCAGTAGTATAGCCCAGGGGGCGCGGGACTATGGCTACACCTTC
CDR3: CASSIAQGARDYGYTF

V: TRBV30
D: .
size: .
J: TRBJ1-6
DNA: TGTGCCTGGAGTCGCGGCAGTTTCACCTATAATTCACCCCTCCACTTT
CDR3: CAWSRGSFTYNSPLHF

V: TRBV30
D: .
size: few
J: TRBJ1-2
DNA: TGTGCCTGGAGTCCGGGACTAGAAGCCAGCTACACCTTC
CDR3: CAWSPGLEASYTF

V: TRBV19
D: .
size: .
J: TRBJ1-5
DNA: TGTGCCAGTAGTATTGGACATACTCCCTTTCAGCCCCAGCATTTT
CDR3: CASSIGHTPFQPQHF

V: TRBV6-1
D: .
size: .
J: TRBJ2-1
DNA: TGTGCCAGCAGTGAACCAGACTGGTTTGATCGGGGGATTATGTCCTACAATGAGCAGTTCTTC
CDR3: CASSEPDWFDRGIMSYNEQFF

V: TRBV2
D: TRBD1
size: .
J: TRBJ2-7
DNA: TGTGCCAGCAGTGAGACCCAGGGGACAGGGGAACCCTACGAGCAGTACTTC
CDR3: CASSETQGTGEPYEQYF

V: TRBV4-1
D: .
size: .
J: TRBJ2-2
DNA: TGCGCCAGCAGCCCTAGACTAGTGGTGAACACCGGGGAGCTGTTTTTT
CDR3: CASSPRLVVNTGELFF

V: TRBV7-2
D: .
size: .
J: TRBJ2-7
DNA: TGTGCCAGCAGCTTAGGAACTGCGCAGTACTTC
CDR3: CASSLGTAQYF

V: TRBV30
D: TRBD1
size: .
J: TRBJ1-4
DNA: TGTGCCTGGAGTCGTCGTGAGACAGGGTCGTCTGAAAAACTGTTTTTT
CDR3: CAWSRRETGSSEKLFF

V: TRBV2
D: TRBD1
size: .
J: TRBJ2-3
DNA: TGTGCCAGCAGAGTCCGGGACAGCCTCACAGATACGCAGTATTTT
CDR3: CASRVRDSLTDTQYF

V: TRBV11-3
D: .
size: .
J: TRBJ1-1
DNA: TGTGCCAGCAGCTTCGGCAGGGGAGAGCTGCGGACTGAAGCTTTCTTT
CDR3: CASSFGRGELRTEAFF

V: TRBV18
D: .
size: once
J: TRBJ1-4
DNA: TGTGCCAGCTCACCGGTAGATAATGAAAAACTGTTTTTT
CDR3: CASSPVDNEKLFF

V: TRBV7-9
D: .
size: once
J: TRBJ1-3
DNA: TGTGCCAGCAGCCATCTCAAACAGGGCAACGGTGGAAACACCATATATTTT
CDR3: CASSHLKQGNGGNTIYF

V: TRBV7-2
D: TRBD1
size: once
J: TRBJ2-7
DNA: TGTGCCAGCAGCACTTACAGGGGGCTCTCCTACGAGCAGTACTTC
CDR3: CASSTYRGLSYEQYF

V: TRBV4-1
D: .
size: .
J: TRBJ1-2
DNA: TGCGCCAGCAGCCCAAGAGGTAGAGTCAGTCCGAGGGGCTACACCTTC
CDR3: CASSPRGRVSPRGYTF

V: TRBV5-1
D: TRBD1
size: .
J: TRBJ1-3
DNA: TGCGCCAGCAGCTGGACCGGGACAGACGGCACCATATATTTT
CDR3: CASSWTGTDGTIYF

V: TRBV10-2
D: TRBD1
size: once
J: TRBJ1-2
DNA: TGCGCCAGTGGACAGGGGAACTATGGCTACACCTTC
CDR3: CASGQGNYGYTF

V: TRBV18
D: .
size: .
J: TRBJ2-7
DNA: TGTGCCAGCTCACCACGAGACATCACCTACGAGCAGTACTTC
CDR3: CASSPRDITYEQYF

V: TRBV29-1
D: TRBD2
size: .
J: TRBJ2-3
DNA: TGCAGCGTTGGGGGGGAGCGGGATACTAGCACAGATACGCAGTATTTT
CDR3: CSVGGERDTSTDTQYF

V: TRBV5-1
D: TRBD1
size: .
J: TRBJ1-4
DNA: TGCGCCAGCAGCTCTCAGGGACAGCGCGGGGTGGAAAAACTGTTTTTT
CDR3: CASSSQGQRGVEKLFF

V: TRBV2
D: TRBD1
size: .
J: TRBJ1-2
DNA: TGTGCCAGCGCTAGGGACAGGGGATCCTATGGCTACACCTTC
CDR3: CASARDRGSYGYTF

V: TRBV6-5
D: .
size: .
J: TRBJ1-5
DNA: TGTGCCAGCAGACGCGGGACCGCTCTTGAGCCCCAGCATTTT
CDR3: CASRRGTALEPQHF

V: TRBV6-2/TRBV6-3
D: TRBD1
size: .
J: TRBJ1-1
DNA: TGTGCCAGCAGTTCTCCGACAGGGGGGCCCATGAACACTGAAGCTTTCTTT
CDR3: CASSSPTGGPMNTEAFF

V: TRBV3-1/TRBV3-2
D: .
size: .
J: TRBJ2-5
DNA: TGTGCCAGCAGCCAAGATCCGGACACGCAAGAGACCCAGTACTTC
CDR3: CASSQDPDTQETQYF

V: TRBV19
D: .
size: .
J: TRBJ1-2
DNA: TGTGCCAGTATCCCCCGGGAAGGGATCTCTGGCTACACCTTC
CDR3: CASIPREGISGYTF

V: TRBV18
D: .
size: .
J: TRBJ1-1
DNA: TGTGCCAGCTCACCAGGGAGGGTCGCTGAAGCTTTCTTT
CDR3: CASSPGRVAEAFF

V: TRBV6-2/TRBV6-3
D: .
size: .
J: TRBJ1-1
DNA: TGTGCCAGCAGTTATCACCGGAACAGGGCCCCTGAAGCTTTCTTT
CDR3: CASSYHRNRAPEAFF

V: TRBV5-1
D: TRBD2
size: .
J: TRBJ2-1
DNA: TGCGCCAGCAGCTTGGGACTAGCGGGGGCGAAAACCCCCCACAATGAGCAGTTCTTC
CDR3: CASSLGLAGAKTPHNEQFF

V: TRBV4-1
D: .
size: .
J: TRBJ1-2
DNA: TGCGCCAGCAGAACTAACCCGACGTATGACTATGGCTACACCTTC
CDR3: CASRTNPTYDYGYTF

V: TRBV29-1
D: .
size: .
J: TRBJ1-1
DNA: TGCAGCGTTGTTATGCAGGGCCCGAACACTGAAGCTTTCTTT
CDR3: CSVVMQGPNTEAFF